This is a list of T cell receptor beta chains from one sample in a study of Ad26.COV2.S vaccination and SARS-CoV-2 variants. Data came from immunoSEQ multiplex PCR; TCRdb stores just in-frame clones and leaves some out. The sample shows 440,000 or so clones, 92% of them seen only once. This sample comprised peripheral blood, obtained in a trial of Ad26.COV2.S vaccine versus placebo. These receptors were taken from a person aged 18-65 years who received the Ad26.COV2.S COVID-19 vaccine or a placebo. Each CDR3 is given with its conserved first and last residue. A D gene is named only where the DNA matches it firmly. Clone size appears in some rows only: once, few, many, or a class for an expanded clone.

V: TRBV19; J: TRBJ2-4; D: NA; size: NA; DNA: TGTGCCAGTAGTATTTCCCCAGGAAGTTTACTAGCCAAAAACATTCAGTACTTC; CDR3: CASSISPGSLLAKNIQYF
V: TRBV9; J: TRBJ1-2; D: TRBD1; size: NA; DNA: TGTGCCAGCAGCCAGGGGGGACACAACTATGGCTACACCTTC; CDR3: CASSQGGHNYGYTF
V: TRBV10-3; J: TRBJ2-1; D: TRBD2; size: NA; DNA: TGTGCCATTGGACTAGCGGGGAGGTACAATGAGCAGTTCTTC; CDR3: CAIGLAGRYNEQFF
V: TRBV18; J: TRBJ1-2; D: NA; size: NA; DNA: TGTGCCAGCTCACAACTTAATCTGGACTATGGCTACACCTTC; CDR3: CASSQLNLDYGYTF
V: TRBV11-2; J: TRBJ1-1; D: NA; size: NA; DNA: TGTGCCAGCAGCTTAGTTCTAAAGGGGAACACTGAAGCTTTCTTT; CDR3: CASSLVLKGNTEAFF
V: TRBV3-1/TRBV3-2; J: TRBJ1-6; D: NA; size: NA; DNA: TGTGCCAGCAGCCAAGGCAGAGTATTAAGCTCCTATAATTCACCCCTCCACTTT; CDR3: CASSQGRVLSSYNSPLHF
V: TRBV11-2; J: TRBJ1-4; D: NA; size: NA; DNA: TGTGCCAGCACCCTTGGTGCAGTTCGGAATGAAAAACTGTTTTTT; CDR3: CASTLGAVRNEKLFF
V: TRBV2; J: TRBJ2-1; D: TRBD2; size: few; DNA: TGTGCCAGCAGGGGAAGACTAGCGGGGGGGCACCCCTCCTACAATGAGCAGTTCTTC; CDR3: CASRGRLAGGHPSYNEQFF
V: TRBV15; J: TRBJ2-5; D: TRBD2; size: NA; DNA: TGTGCCACCAGCAGAGATTGGACTAGCGGATTCCAAGAGACCCAGTACTTC; CDR3: CATSRDWTSGFQETQYF
V: TRBV4-3; J: TRBJ2-6; D: NA; size: NA; DNA: TGCGCCAGCAGCAGCGACAGGTACCTCTCTGGGGCCAACGTCCTGACTTTC; CDR3: CASSSDRYLSGANVLTF
V: TRBV6-4; J: TRBJ1-6; D: TRBD1; size: NA; DNA: TGTGCCAGCAGTGACCATCGGCGGGGACAGTATAATTCACCCCTCCACTTT; CDR3: CASSDHRRGQYNSPLHF
V: TRBV5-4; J: TRBJ1-1; D: NA; size: NA; DNA: TGTGCCAGCAGCTTAGGGGGGCCCGGGACACTTAAAGGGACTGAAGCTTTCTTT; CDR3: CASSLGGPGTLKGTEAFF
V: TRBV19; J: TRBJ2-3; D: NA; size: NA; DNA: TGTGCCGCGGGTAGGGCAGATACGCAGTATTTT; CDR3: CAAGRADTQYF
V: TRBV5-1; J: TRBJ1-1; D: NA; size: NA; DNA: TGCGCCAGCAGCTTGGAGGCAGGGAACACTGAAGCTTTCTTT; CDR3: CASSLEAGNTEAFF
V: TRBV10-2; J: TRBJ2-7; D: NA; size: NA; DNA: TGCGCCAGCAGTGAGACTTTTACCTACGAGCAGTACTTC; CDR3: CASSETFTYEQYF
V: TRBV12-5; J: TRBJ1-1; D: NA; size: NA; DNA: TGTGCTAGTGGCTTCAGGGGAAACACTGAAGCTTTCTTT; CDR3: CASGFRGNTEAFF
V: TRBV5-5; J: TRBJ1-1; D: TRBD1; size: NA; DNA: TGTGCCAGCAGTTACAGGGGGGCCGTAGGGTTTGAAGCTTTCTTT; CDR3: CASSYRGAVGFEAFF
V: TRBV19; J: TRBJ1-6; D: NA; size: NA; DNA: TGTGCCAGTGCGTCGGGTCAGACTACACCCCTCCACTTT; CDR3: CASASGQTTPLHF